This entry lists 32 T cell receptor beta chains sequenced from one sample in a study of T-cell reconstitution after alpha-beta-depleted transplantation in children. Researchers prepared the TCRbeta library using unique molecular identifiers, the study reports. TCRdb passed the PCR reads through MiXCR, listing each CDR3 protein once. The sample consists of 120,000 or so distinct CDR3 sequences, around 10% of them appearing once. This material consisted of PBMCs from the stem cell graft donor, taken from the stem cell graft. All receptors come from a human donor who donated a stem cell graft to a child with acute lymphoblastic leukemia.

In its sample, this clonotype was seen many times. V is TRBV27 and J is TRBJ1-1, with TRBD1 matching 8 bases. The V gene end was trimmed by 4 bases and the J gene end by 5 bases; junction bases not matched to a gene: 6. The CDR3 totals 14 residues. The germline CDR1 and CDR2 sequences are MNHEY and SMNVEV (reference sequence). The CDR3 spells CASSSRGRDTEAFF. The CDR3 DNA sequence: TGTGCCAGCAGTTCCAGGGGGCGGGATACTGAAGCTTTCTTT.

This clonotype was seen at least ten times. The CDR3 protein is CASSQGRSSYNEQFF. Here the CDR3 DNA reads TGTGCCAGCAGTCAGGGACGGAGCTCCTACAATGAGCAGTTCTTC. The chain joins TRBV6-1 to TRBJ2-1; D is tentatively TRBD1 or TRBD2 (5 bases each). Deletions cut 5 bases from V and 0 bases from J, with 11 bases between. There are 15 residues in the CDR3. The germline CDR1 and CDR2 sequences are MNHNS and SASEGT.

This clonotype was counted ten times or more. The chain recombines TRBV4-3 with TRBJ1-2; TRBD1 matches at 7 bases. The CDR3 is 15 amino acids. V gave up 0 bases and J gave up 5 bases; unmatched junction bases: 6. In germline, CDR1 is LGHNA, CDR2 YSLEER. The CDR3 region has the DNA TGCGCCAGCAGCCAAGACTCACAGGGGCGGTATGGCTACACCTTC. This gives the protein CASSQDSQGRYGYTF.

This sequence joins TRBV7-2 and TRBJ2-3, with 10 nucleotides matching TRBD2. This CDR3 has 16 residues. CDR1 is SGHTA and CDR2 is FQGNSA in the germline V gene. The J segment lost 2 bases and the V segment lost 0 bases, leaving 2 bases of the junction unmatched. The CDR3 DNA is TGTGCCAGCAGCTTAGCTAGCGGGGGGCTCACAGATACGCAGTATTTT. Its protein is CASSLASGGLTDTQYF.

This clonotype was recorded at least ten times. This sequence joins TRBV29-1 and TRBJ1-3, with D maybe TRBD1 (6 bases). V was cut by 3 bases and J by 4 bases, with 10 bases left in between. Germline CDR1 SQVTM, CDR2 ANQGSEA. The CDR3 runs to 13 residues. Written as DNA, the CDR3 is TGCAGCGTTGATTTGGGACAAGGAAACACCATATATTTT. As protein: CSVDLGQGNTIYF.

By share of the sample, this clonotype is medium-sized. V gene TRBV5-6 combines with J gene TRBJ2-2; unclear D gene. This CDR3 is built from 14 residues. The ends were cut back, 1 base at V and 2 bases at J, with 6 bases in the middle. Germline-derived CDR1 and CDR2 are SGHDT and YYEEEE. The CDR3 loop reads CASSLYGNTGELFF. DNA for the CDR3: TGTGCCAGCAGCTTGTACGGAAACACCGGGGAGCTGTTTTTT.

This clonotype was seen many times. This rearrangement joins TRBV6-5 to TRBJ1-4; a weak D match, TRBD1 (6 bases). This CDR3 comprises 17 residues. Germline CDR1 is MNHEY and CDR2 is SVGAGI. The V and J ends lost 4 bases and 2 bases respectively, with 17 bases between them. The CDR3 DNA reads as TGTGCCAGCAGTTCTTTCCGTTACAGGGCCACTAATGAAAAACTGTTTTTT. This translates into CASSSFRYRATNEKLFF.

The gene calls are TRBV19 and TRBJ2-2, with D perhaps matching TRBD2 (6 bases). This CDR3 comprises 15 residues. The ends were cut back, 5 bases at V and 6 bases at J, with 16 bases in the middle. Looked up from germline, CDR1 is LNHDA and CDR2 is SQIVND (reference sequence). CDR3 protein: CASSHWRVSAGELFF. The CDR3 DNA reads TGTGCCAGTAGTCATTGGAGGGTGAGCGCCGGGGAGCTGTTTTTT. Full variable domain (outside the CDR3, taken from reference TRBV19 and TRBJ2-2): DGGITQSPKYLFRKEGQNVTLSCEQNLNHDAMYWYRQDPGQGLRLIYYSQIVNDFQKGDIAEGYSVSREKKESFPLTVTSAQKNPTAFYLCASSHWRVSAGELFFGEGSRLTVL.

In regard to this clonotype: This sequence may be a read error, since a much larger clone differs from it by one base. V is TRBV6-5 and J is TRBJ2-7, with D maybe TRBD2 (6 bases). Looked up from germline, CDR1 is MNHEY and CDR2 is SVGAGI. This CDR3 spans 10 amino acids. CDR3 nucleotides: TGTTCGACGGGAGCCAGAGAGAAGTACTTC. As protein: CSTGAREKYF.

This clonotype was found many times. This chain uses TRBV20-1 with TRBJ2-3; 13 nucleotides match TRBD2. V was clipped by 2 bases and J by 2 bases; unmatched bases: 4. The CDR3 sequence is 16 residues long. CDR1 DFQATT and CDR2 SNEGSKA come from the germline V gene (reference sequence). The CDR3, as DNA: TGCAGTGCTAGACCGGGACTAGCGGGGTTCACAGATACGCAGTATTTT. This gives the protein CSARPGLAGFTDTQYF.

J is TRBJ2-1 and V is TRBV11-2; TRBD2 agrees at 7 bases. V shed 5 bases, J shed 14 bases, and the junction held 6 bases outside the gene matches. Germline V gene lookup returns CDR1 SGHAT and CDR2 FQNNGV. This CDR3 comprises 11 residues. CDR3 loop: CASSTSGIEFF. The CDR3 DNA sequence: TGTGCCAGCAGCACAAGCGGGATTGAGTTCTTC.

Many counts were recorded for this clonotype. J is TRBJ1-6 and V is TRBV9; D possibly corresponds to TRBD1 (5 bases). V lost 0 bases and J lost 8, with 9 bases in between. The CDR3 is 14 amino acids. Germline V gene data show CDR1 as SGDLS and CDR2 as YYNGEE. This CDR3 reads CASSVVSRDSPLHF. CDR3 nucleotide sequence: TGTGCCAGCAGCGTAGTTAGCAGGGATTCACCCCTCCACTTT.

In its sample, this clonotype was seen many times. The chain uses TRBV4-1 and TRBJ2-1; D remains ambiguous. CDR3 length: 12 amino acids. Trimming removed 4 bases from V and 8 bases from J, with 9 bases in between. The germline gives CDR1 MGHRA, CDR2 YSYEKL. The CDR3 DNA is TGCGCCAGCAGCCCTACGTCCGATGAGCAGTTCTTC. This encodes CASSPTSDEQFF.

Ten or more counts support this clonotype. The chain carries TRBV20-1 and TRBJ1-1; D might be TRBD1 (6 bases). The V gene's germline CDR1 is DFQATT and CDR2 SNEGSKA (reference sequence). V gave up 3 bases and J gave up 2 bases, with 16 bases separating them. The CDR3 sequence is 15 residues long. CDR3 region: CSASVPQGFNTEAFF. CDR3 sequence (DNA): TGCAGTGCTAGTGTTCCACAGGGCTTCAACACTGAAGCTTTCTTT.

This clonotype showed up many times. The chain recombines TRBV24-1 with TRBJ2-1, with D perhaps matching TRBD2 (6 bases). Germline V CDR1 and CDR2: KGHDR, SFDVKD. This CDR3 is built from 14 residues. Between the trimmed V and J ends, which lost 5 bases and 1 base, there was a span of 8 bases. CDR3 sequence reads: CATSVGGSYNEQFF. The CDR3, as DNA: TGTGCCACCAGTGTCGGGGGTTCCTACAATGAGCAGTTCTTC.

Note on this clonotype: One end of the junction varies from germline; a read error may be responsible. The rearrangement uses TRBV5-1 and TRBJ2-4; D remains ambiguous. Germline CDR1 reads SGHRS; CDR2 reads YFSETQ. This CDR3 is 16 amino acids long. CDR3 residues: CASAKYQAGAKNSQYF. CDR3 nucleotides: TGCGCCAGTGCCAAGTACCAGGCAGGTGCCAAAAACAGTCAGTACTTC.

This clonotype showed up many times. The chain links TRBV6-2 or TRBV6-3 to TRBJ2-5; 7 bases match TRBD2. Unmatched junction bases numbered 19, after V lost 10 bases and J lost 2 bases. Germline CDR1 and CDR2: MNHEY and SVGEGT. The CDR3 is made up of 17 amino acids. The CDR3, as DNA: TGTGCCACCAGCCGTCATCCTGGGGAGGGCCCACAAGAGACCCAGTACTTC. It translates to CATSRHPGEGPQETQYF.

A word on this clonotype: One end of the junction varies from germline; a read error may be responsible. The chain combines TRBV14 with TRBJ2-7, with D unclear. The CDR3 runs to 11 residues. The germline V gene has CDR1 SGHDN and CDR2 FVKESK. The CDR3 DNA sequence: TGTGCCAGCAGCCCCCCATACGAGCGGTACTTC. This sequence encodes CASSPPYERYF.

This sequence joins TRBV9 and TRBJ2-3; tentative D call: TRBD2 (5 bases). This CDR3 spans 16 amino acids. CDR1 and CDR2 (germline): SGDLS, YYNGEE. V was trimmed by 1 base and J by 5 bases, leaving 17 bases between them. The CDR3 loop is CASSVSPAGVQDTQYF. CDR3 sequence (DNA): TGTGCCAGCAGCGTAAGCCCGGCCGGGGTGCAAGATACGCAGTATTTT.

This clonotype was seen at least ten times. The chain combines TRBV9 with TRBJ2-7; the D is unclear. The CDR3 spans 14 residues. The V and J ends lost 3 bases and 0 bases respectively, with 10 bases between them. Germline lookup yields CDR1 SGDLS and CDR2 YYNGEE. The CDR3 DNA sequence: TGTGCCAGCAGCGCCCAGGTTAACTCCTACGAGCAGTACTTC. It specifies CASSAQVNSYEQYF. Filled out from reference TRBV9 and TRBJ2-7, the complete variable domain reads DSGVTQTPKHLITATGQRVTLRCSPRSGDLSVYWYQQSLDQGLQFLIQYYNGEERAKGNILERFSAQQFPDLHSELNLSSLELGDSALYFCASSAQVNSYEQYFGPGTRLTVT.

The chain carries TRBV7-8 and TRBJ2-2, with D uncertain. V lost 5 bases and J 1 base, leaving 8 bases between the germline ends. There are 14 residues in the CDR3. Germline CDR1 reads SGHVS; CDR2 reads FQNEAQ. In DNA form, the CDR3 reads TGTGCCAGCAGCCCGGAGAGGAACACCGGGGAGCTGTTTTTT. As protein: CASSPERNTGELFF.

This clonotype has ten or more counts. The chain uses TRBV3-1 and TRBJ2-7; D might be TRBD1 or TRBD2, each matching 5 bases. Per germline, CDR1 LGHDT and CDR2 YNNKEL (reference sequence). The length of the CDR3 is 14 residues. V was shortened by 4 bases and J by 7 bases, with 17 bases between the two germline ends. The chain's CDR3 is CASSPRDGRWEQYF. CDR3 coding DNA: TGTGCCAGCAGCCCCCGGGACGGACGTTGGGAGCAGTACTTC.

For this clonotype: This clone may be a read error of a much larger clone one base away. The J gene is TRBJ2-7, the V gene TRBV7-9; D gene unclear. Germline values: CDR1 SEHNR, CDR2 FQNEAQ (reference sequence). V lost 2 bases and J lost 5, with 10 bases in between. The CDR3 extends over 13 amino acids. Written as DNA, the CDR3 is TGTGCCAGCAGCTTAAGGGTGGCGGACGAGCAGTACTTC. Its translation: CASSLRVADEQYF.

Many counts were recorded for this clonotype. The chain has TRBV19 and TRBJ2-1; TRBD2 agrees at 7 bases. V dropped 2 bases and J dropped 5; count of bases not matched to a gene: 6. CDR3 length equals 15 residues. Germline lookup yields CDR1 LNHDA and CDR2 SQIVND (reference sequence). The CDR3 region is CASSIYLAEHNEQFF. CDR3 DNA: TGTGCCAGTAGTATATATCTAGCGGAGCACAATGAGCAGTTCTTC.

Worth noting for this clonotype: A much larger clonotype is one base distant, so this may be a read error. This chain links TRBV3-1 with TRBJ1-5; D is unclear. The CDR3 runs 14 residues. Germline lookup yields CDR1 LGHDT and CDR2 YNNKEL (reference sequence). This CDR3 reads CANSQREGNQPQHF. For the CDR3, the DNA is TGTGCCAACAGCCAAAGGGAGGGCAATCAGCCCCAGCATTTT.

Ten or more counts support this clonotype. This chain connects TRBV7-8 to TRBJ2-1; 8 bases agree with TRBD1. In germline, CDR1 is SGHVS, CDR2 FQNEAQ. J lost 6 bases, V lost 7 bases, and 14 bases had no gene match. This CDR3 comprises 16 residues. The CDR3: CASNTPRDRSPNEQFF. For the CDR3, the DNA is TGTGCCAGCAACACCCCCCGGGACAGGTCCCCCAATGAGCAGTTCTTC.

This clonotype was found many times. V and J are TRBV20-1 and TRBJ2-7, with no clear D. This CDR3 comprises 14 residues. Looked up from germline, CDR1 is DFQATT and CDR2 is SNEGSKA (reference sequence). V was cut by 1 base and J by 5 bases, with 15 bases left in between. DNA of the CDR3: TGCAGTGCTAGAGCGAGTTTCGATTCGGACGAGCAGTACTTC. This translates into CSARASFDSDEQYF.

This clonotype was observed many times. The chain combines TRBV7-9 with TRBJ2-1; D is possibly TRBD2 (6 bases). The V end was cut by 1 base, the J end by 2 bases, with 12 bases between. This CDR3 contains 16 residues. The germline CDR1 and CDR2 sequences are SEHNR and FQNEAQ (reference sequence). In nucleotides, the CDR3 is TGTGCCAGCAGCTTAGACGGGACTCCTCCCTACAATGAGCAGTTCTTC. Protein: CASSLDGTPPYNEQFF.

The chain recombines TRBV2 with TRBJ2-2; D may be TRBD1 (5 bases). CDR1 SNHLY and CDR2 FYNNEI come from the germline V gene. This CDR3 comprises 16 residues. V was trimmed by 6 bases and J by 5 bases, leaving 19 bases between them. The chain's CDR3 is CASSDPTARQTGELFF. CDR3 bases: TGTGCCAGCAGCGACCCGACAGCGAGACAAACCGGGGAGCTGTTTTTT.

The table lists this clonotype with many counts. The CDR3 sequence is CASSPPSANSPLHF. The CDR3 coding sequence is TGTGCCAGCAGCCCCCCTTCAGCGAATTCACCCCTCCACTTT. V and J are TRBV12-3 or TRBV12-4 and TRBJ1-6; D unresolved. With 6 bases removed from V and 7 bases from J, the gap between germline ends came to 13 bases. This CDR3 has 14 amino acids.

This clonotype was observed at least ten times. The V and J genes are TRBV6-5 and TRBJ2-7, with D perhaps TRBD1 (6 bases). Germline CDR1 and CDR2: MNHEY and SVGAGI. Between the trimmed V and J ends, which lost 0 bases and 0 bases, there was a span of 9 bases. The length of the CDR3 is 15 residues. CDR3: CASSYSRGNSYEQYF. CDR3 DNA: TGTGCCAGCAGTTACTCTAGGGGGAACTCCTACGAGCAGTACTTC.

In its sample, this clonotype was seen many times. This chain joins TRBV29-1 and TRBJ2-7; maybe TRBD1 (5 bases). This CDR3 spans 12 amino acids. From germline, CDR1 is SQVTM and CDR2 ANQGSEA. Between the trimmed V and J ends, which lost 2 bases and 1 base, there was a span of 6 bases. The CDR3 region has the DNA TGCAGCGTTGAACAGGGATCCTACGAGCAGTACTTC. Amino acid sequence: CSVEQGSYEQYF.